This T cell receptor beta chain was found in a study of OX40 agonist ivuxolimab in advanced cancers. Study overall: The study gave patients intravenous ivuxolimab at 0.01 to 10 mg/kg every 2 weeks. Anti-PD-1, anti-PD-L1 or anti-CTLA-4 therapy given earlier was allowed, and around 40% had some.

On this clone itself: The antigen remains unidentified.

The repertoire was sequenced with immunoSEQ multiplex PCR; TCRdb's copy has only in-frame clones and lacks some. Among about 45,000 clones, about 93% were seen once, and the ten largest hold approximately 10%. Germline CDR1 reads GTSNPN; CDR2 reads SVGIG (reference sequence). V dropped 6 bases and J dropped 2 bases, with 16 bases sitting between them. The CDR3 covers 15 residues. The study's findings and limits: At doses 0.1 to 3.0 mg/kg, CD4+ and CD8+ clones expanded.

The chain joins TRBV30 to TRBJ2-2; D possibly matches TRBD1 or TRBD2 (6 bases each). The TCR originated in an adult with an advanced solid tumor such as melanoma, head and neck, liver or kidney cancer. Sequencing used CD4+ or CD8+ T cells sorted from blood, obtained in a trial of the OX40 agonist ivuxolimab. The CDR3 protein is CACPLGGFNTGELFF. In DNA form, the CDR3 reads TGTGCCTGCCCCTTAGGGGGGTTTAACACCGGGGAGCTGTTTTTT.